A selection of T cell receptor beta chains follows, all from one sample in a study of T cells of healthy individuals. In TCRdb, the 5' RACE reads were re-called with MiXCR into one record per CDR3 protein. The sample lists 53,000 or so distinct CDR3 sequences, roughly 14% occurring once. Receptors were obtained from a human donor in good health. CDR3s include the opening cysteine and the closing phenylalanine or tryptophan. Not every row has a clone size; where given, it reads once, few, many or a size class.

CDR3,V,size,J
CASSFLAGGGYNEQFF,TRBV7-9,-,TRBJ2-1
CSVVGQGYDGYTF,TRBV29-1,many,TRBJ1-2
CASKTRDNTGELFF,TRBV6-4,few,TRBJ2-2
CASSGGQGPSYEQYF,TRBV9,few,TRBJ2-7
CASGPGTTEAFF,TRBV12-5,few,TRBJ1-1
CASSLEHHSYEQYF,TRBV5-1,few,TRBJ2-7
CASSWSKTQYF,TRBV6-2/TRBV6-3,-,TRBJ2-5
CASSLGRDSPLHF,TRBV7-2,many,TRBJ1-6
CASSRSGADTGELFF,TRBV19,-,TRBJ2-2
CSAPRGGRANTGELFF,TRBV20-1,many,TRBJ2-2
CASSFAGLAGVPKNIQYF,TRBV12-1,-,TRBJ2-4
CASSPQGLPSGELFF,TRBV7-2,-,TRBJ2-2
CASMVGNIQYF,TRBV2,-,TRBJ2-4
CASSLEGGYTEAFF,TRBV7-9,-,TRBJ1-1
CASSLDPDEQFF,TRBV3-1,many,TRBJ2-1
CASSQETGIGNTIYF,TRBV3-1,-,TRBJ1-3
CATSDPQGGDTQYF,TRBV24-1,many,TRBJ2-3
CASSAPGRIYTF,TRBV9,many,TRBJ1-2
CASSLERTSTGELFF,TRBV5-1,-,TRBJ2-2
CAWREGDRGYQPQHF,TRBV30,-,TRBJ1-5
CASSVGTAEGETQYF,TRBV9,-,TRBJ2-5
CSVELQGAPGQHF,TRBV29-1,many,TRBJ1-5
CASRDTSGGQETQYF,TRBV4-1,-,TRBJ2-5
CSARSQLQETQYF,TRBV20-1,few,TRBJ2-5
CASSERDVLVREQYF,TRBV25-1,-,TRBJ2-7
CASSSSGDTEAFF,TRBV7-3,few,TRBJ1-1
CASRGGLGGPSSYEQYF,TRBV7-2,-,TRBJ2-7
CASSLALASVNEQFF,TRBV4-3,many,TRBJ2-1
CASSVEASPSSSYNSPLHF,TRBV9,-,TRBJ1-6
CASSSDRGGTDTQYF,TRBV2,few,TRBJ2-3
CASSELRTSSSQYF,TRBV2,many,TRBJ2-3
CATSLSYSGNTIYF,TRBV24-1,few,TRBJ1-3
CSARHPGAGVTDTQYF,TRBV20-1,few,TRBJ2-3
CASSPTGLSSLNTGELFF,TRBV6-5,-,TRBJ2-2
CSAPGGGTVETQYF,TRBV20-1,many,TRBJ2-5
CASSPHQRSSYEQYF,TRBV28,-,TRBJ2-7
CASSQAPGDYGYTF,TRBV4-1,few,TRBJ1-2
CASSLARGQGNEKLFF,TRBV7-2,many,TRBJ1-4
CASSLIMSGANVLTF,TRBV6-6,many,TRBJ2-6
CAAKGLSWETQYF,TRBV10-3,many,TRBJ2-5